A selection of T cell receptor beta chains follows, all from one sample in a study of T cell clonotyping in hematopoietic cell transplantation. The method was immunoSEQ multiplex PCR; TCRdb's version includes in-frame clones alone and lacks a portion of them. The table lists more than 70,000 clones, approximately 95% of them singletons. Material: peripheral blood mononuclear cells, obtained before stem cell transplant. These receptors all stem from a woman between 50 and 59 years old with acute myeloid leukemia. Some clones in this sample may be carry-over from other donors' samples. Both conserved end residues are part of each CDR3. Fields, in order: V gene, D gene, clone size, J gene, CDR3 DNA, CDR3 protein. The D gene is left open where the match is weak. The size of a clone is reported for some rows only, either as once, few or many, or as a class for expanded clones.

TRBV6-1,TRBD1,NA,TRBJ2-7,TGTGCCAGCAGTGAAGCGGGACAGGGGTATTACGAGCAGTACTTC,CASSEAGQGYYEQYF
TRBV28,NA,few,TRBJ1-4,TGTGCCAGCAGCAACCAGGACGGCCCCGGGGAAAAACTGTTTTTT,CASSNQDGPGEKLFF
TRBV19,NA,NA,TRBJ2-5,TGTGCCAGTAGTCGACGAGCGGACCAAGAGACCCAGTACTTC,CASSRRADQETQYF
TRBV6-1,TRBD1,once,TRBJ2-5,TGTGCCAGCAGTGAAGGGGACAGGGCTCAAGAGACCCAGTACTTC,CASSEGDRAQETQYF
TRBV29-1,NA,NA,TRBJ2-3,TGCAGCGTTGAAGATACAGGGACAGATACGCAGTATTTT,CSVEDTGTDTQYF
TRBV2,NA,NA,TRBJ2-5,TGTGCCAGCATCCTACGTCGGGGGGCCCCAGAGACCCAGTACTTC,CASILRRGAPETQYF
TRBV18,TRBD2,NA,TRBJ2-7,TGTGCCAGCTCACCGGCGACTAGCGGAACCTACGAGCAGTACTTC,CASSPATSGTYEQYF
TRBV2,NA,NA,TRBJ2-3,TGTGCCAGCGAACGGGGAGAGTACACAGATACGCAGTATTTT,CASERGEYTDTQYF
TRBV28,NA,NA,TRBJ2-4,TGTGCCAGCAGCGCGAGAGCCCGAGGGAACATTCAGTACTTC,CASSARARGNIQYF
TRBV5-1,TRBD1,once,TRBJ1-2,TGCGCCAGCAGCTTATTTAGACAGGGCCGGGGCTACACCTTC,CASSLFRQGRGYTF
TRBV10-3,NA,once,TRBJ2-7,TGTGCCATCAGTCACGAACCGGCCGATGGCGAGCAGTACTTC,CAISHEPADGEQYF
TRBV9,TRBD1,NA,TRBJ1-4,TGTGCCAGCAGCGTCGGACAGGCAACTAATGAAAAACTGTTTTTT,CASSVGQATNEKLFF
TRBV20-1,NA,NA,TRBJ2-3,TGCAGTGCTAGTTGGGGGGATACGCAGTATTTT,CSASWGDTQYF
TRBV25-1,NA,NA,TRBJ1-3,TGTGCCAGCAGCTCCACTGGTACTGGAAACACCATATATTTT,CASSSTGTGNTIYF
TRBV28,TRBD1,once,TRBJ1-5,TGTGCCAGCAGTTTTTCGGGACAGCGGAATCAGCCCCAGCATTTT,CASSFSGQRNQPQHF
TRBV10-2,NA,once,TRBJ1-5,TGCGCCAGCAGTGAGTCTGTTTTGGGAGGCGGACAGCCCCAGCATTTT,CASSESVLGGGQPQHF
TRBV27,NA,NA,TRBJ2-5,TGTGCCAGCGGACTCGGGGCAGCACAAGAGACCCAGTACTTC,CASGLGAAQETQYF
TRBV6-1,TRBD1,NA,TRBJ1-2,TGTGCCAGCAGTCAGGACAGGCCATCTAACTATGGCTACACCTTC,CASSQDRPSNYGYTF
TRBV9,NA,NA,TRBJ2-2,TGTGCCAGCAGCGTTCATACTAGGAACACCGGGGAGCTGTTTTTT,CASSVHTRNTGELFF
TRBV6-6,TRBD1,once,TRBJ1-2,TGTGCCAGCATGACAGGGTTGGGCTACACCTTC,CASMTGLGYTF
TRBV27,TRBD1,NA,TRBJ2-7,TGTGCCAGCAGATACCGGGACAGGGAGCACGAGCAGTACTTC,CASRYRDREHEQYF
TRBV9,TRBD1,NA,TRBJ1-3,TGTGCCAGCAGCGCCGACAGGGGAACTTCTGGAAACACCATATATTTT,CASSADRGTSGNTIYF
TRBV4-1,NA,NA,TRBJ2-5,TGCGCCAGCAGCCAAGACGGGGTCCAAGCGGAGACCCAGTACTTC,CASSQDGVQAETQYF
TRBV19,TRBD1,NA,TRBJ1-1,TGTGCCAGTACCGATACAGGGGGCGCGTTCACTGAAGCTTTCTTT,CASTDTGGAFTEAFF
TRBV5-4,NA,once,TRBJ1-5,TGTGCCAGCAGCCTATTACAGGGTGGCATTGGCACCGGCAATCAGCCCCAGCATTTT,CASSLLQGGIGTGNQPQHF
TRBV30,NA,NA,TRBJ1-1,TGTGCCTGGAGTGAGGACAGTCCTTACACTGAAGCTTTCTTT,CAWSEDSPYTEAFF
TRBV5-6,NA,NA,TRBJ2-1,TGTGCCAGCAGCTTGGGGGGAAATGAGCAGTTCTTC,CASSLGGNEQFF